The T cell receptor (beta chain) under discussion was sequenced for a study of T cells in localized non-small cell lung cancer. This CDR3 is 14 amino acids long. Trimming cost V 6 bases and J 4 bases; bases outside gene matches: 8. CDR1 is MDHEN, CDR2 SYDVKM, per germline. Worth noting for this clone: What it recognizes is unknown.

Overall study findings and caveats: Appearance in adjacent lung was seen for a median 57 of the top 100 tumor clones. Elevated blood T cell density was associated with longer overall survival. Adjacent uninvolved lung had the highest clonality, suggesting focused antigen responses. Owing to sequencing of a solitary tumor region, heterogeneity cannot be discounted.

Produced via immunoSEQ multiplex PCR; TCRdb's table is partial and in-frame only. The data show 100,000 to 150,000 clones, with around 89% seen just once and 1.5% to 2% held by the top ten. The TCR was taken from an older female donor with stage I lung adenocarcinoma. V gene TRBV28 combines with J gene TRBJ1-1, with 7 bases lining up with TRBD1. The sample was peripheral blood, taken before any cancer treatment. CDR3 in DNA: TGTGCCAGCAGCCTACTACAGGGGACCACTGAAGCTTTCTTT. Residues: CASSLLQGTTEAFF.